Sequencing of this TCR beta chain was carried out in a study of blood T cell repertoires in COVID-19. CDR3 length: 13 amino acids. The germline gives CDR1 KGHSY, CDR2 FQNENV. With 1 base removed from V and 6 bases from J, the gap between germline ends came to 9 bases. Assay used: immunoSEQ multiplex PCR; TCRdb lists only in-frame clones, some missing. The profile covers 250,000 or so clones, with about four fifths appearing a single time and over 3.5% taken by the ten largest. The V gene is TRBV16, the J gene TRBJ1-1, with D possibly matching TRBD1 (5 bases). The sequence derives from a woman aged 70 to 79 with acute or convalescent COVID-19. Sequencing input: peripheral blood. CDR3 residues: CASSQWGRAEAFF. The CDR3 nucleotides read TGTGCCAGCAGCCAATGGGGCAGGGCTGAAGCTTTCTTT.